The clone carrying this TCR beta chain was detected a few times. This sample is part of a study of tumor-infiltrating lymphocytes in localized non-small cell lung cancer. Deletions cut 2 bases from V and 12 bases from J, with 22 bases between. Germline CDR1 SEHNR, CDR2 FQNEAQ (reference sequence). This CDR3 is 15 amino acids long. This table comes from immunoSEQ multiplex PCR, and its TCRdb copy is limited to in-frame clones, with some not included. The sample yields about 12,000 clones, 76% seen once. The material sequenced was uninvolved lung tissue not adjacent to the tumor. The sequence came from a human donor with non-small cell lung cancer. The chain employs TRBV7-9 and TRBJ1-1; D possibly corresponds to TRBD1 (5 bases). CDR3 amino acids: CASSLSGARSGSTFF. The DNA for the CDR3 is TGTGCCAGCAGCTTATCAGGAGCGAGGTCAGGGTCAACTTTCTTT.